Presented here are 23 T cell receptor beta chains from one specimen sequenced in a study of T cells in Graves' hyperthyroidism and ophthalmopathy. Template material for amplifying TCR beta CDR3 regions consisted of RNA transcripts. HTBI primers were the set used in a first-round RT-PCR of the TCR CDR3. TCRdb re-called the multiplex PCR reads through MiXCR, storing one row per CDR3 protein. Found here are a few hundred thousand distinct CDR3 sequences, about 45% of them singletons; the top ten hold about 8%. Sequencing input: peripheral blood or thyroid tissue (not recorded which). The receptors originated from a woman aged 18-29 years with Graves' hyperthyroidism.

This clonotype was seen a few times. The CDR3 here is CASSLFGTGGSEQYF. The CDR3 DNA reads as TGTGCCAGCAGCTTATTTGGGACAGGGGGCTCCGAGCAGTACTTC. The chain employs TRBV7-3 and TRBJ2-7; TRBD1 matches 12 bases. V dropped 2 bases and J dropped 6; count of bases not matched to a gene: 5. CDR1 and CDR2 (germline): SGHTA, FQGTGA. The CDR3 has 15 residues.

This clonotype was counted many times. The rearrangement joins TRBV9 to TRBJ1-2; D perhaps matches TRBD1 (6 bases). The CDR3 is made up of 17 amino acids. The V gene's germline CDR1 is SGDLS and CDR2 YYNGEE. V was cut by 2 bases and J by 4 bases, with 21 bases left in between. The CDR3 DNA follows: TGTGCCAGCAGCGTTTGGTCAGGCAGGGGATCGGGCTATGGCTACACCTTC. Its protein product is CASSVWSGRGSGYGYTF.

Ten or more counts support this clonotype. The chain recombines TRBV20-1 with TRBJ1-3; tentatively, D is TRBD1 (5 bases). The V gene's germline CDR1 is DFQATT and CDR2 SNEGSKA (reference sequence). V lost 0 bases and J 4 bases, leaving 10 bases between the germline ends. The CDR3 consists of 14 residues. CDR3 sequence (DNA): TGCAGTGCTAGAGATGCGGGACGCGGAAACACCATATATTTT. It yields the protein CSARDAGRGNTIYF.

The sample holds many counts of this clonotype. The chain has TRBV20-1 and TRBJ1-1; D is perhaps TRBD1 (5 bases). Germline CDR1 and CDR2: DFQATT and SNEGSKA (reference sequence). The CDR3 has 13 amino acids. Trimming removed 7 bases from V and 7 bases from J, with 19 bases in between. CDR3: CSGGGGSNGEAFF. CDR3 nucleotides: TGCAGTGGCGGCGGGGGATCTAACGGTGAAGCTTTCTTT.

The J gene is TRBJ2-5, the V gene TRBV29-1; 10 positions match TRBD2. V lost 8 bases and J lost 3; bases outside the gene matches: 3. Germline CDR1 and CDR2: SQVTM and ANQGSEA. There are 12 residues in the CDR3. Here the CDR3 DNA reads TGCAGCCGAGCGGGAGGGAAAGAGACCCAGTACTTC. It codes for CSRAGGKETQYF.

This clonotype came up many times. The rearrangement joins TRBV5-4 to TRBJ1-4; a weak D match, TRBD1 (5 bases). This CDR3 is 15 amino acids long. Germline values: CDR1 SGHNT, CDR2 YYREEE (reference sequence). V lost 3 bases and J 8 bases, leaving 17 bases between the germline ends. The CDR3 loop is CASSSQGTSKEKLFF. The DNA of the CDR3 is TGTGCCAGCAGCTCCCAGGGAACCAGTAAGGAAAAACTGTTTTTT.

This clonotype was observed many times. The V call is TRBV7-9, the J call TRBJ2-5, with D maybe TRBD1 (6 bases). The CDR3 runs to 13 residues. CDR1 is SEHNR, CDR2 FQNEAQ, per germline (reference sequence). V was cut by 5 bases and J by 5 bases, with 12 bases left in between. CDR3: CASSPRQGETQYF. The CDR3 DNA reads TGTGCCAGCAGCCCCCGGCAGGGGGAGACCCAGTACTTC.

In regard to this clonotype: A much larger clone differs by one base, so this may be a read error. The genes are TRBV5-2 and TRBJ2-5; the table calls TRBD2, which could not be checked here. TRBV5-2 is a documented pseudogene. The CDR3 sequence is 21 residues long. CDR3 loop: CASNLGPLAGGRGRKLETQYF. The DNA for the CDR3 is TGTGCCAGCAACTTAGGTCCCCTAGCGGGAGGGAGGGGTAGGAAATTGGAGACCCAGTACTTC.

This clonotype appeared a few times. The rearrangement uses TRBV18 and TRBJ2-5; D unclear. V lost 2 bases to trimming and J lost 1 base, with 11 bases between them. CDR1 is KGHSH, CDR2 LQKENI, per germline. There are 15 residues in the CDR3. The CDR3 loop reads CASSPSLTPQETQYF. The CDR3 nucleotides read TGTGCCAGCTCACCAAGTCTGACACCCCAAGAGACCCAGTACTTC. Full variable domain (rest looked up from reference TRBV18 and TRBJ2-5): NAGVMQNPRHLVRRRGQEARLRCSPMKGHSHVYWYRQLPEEGLKFMVYLQKENIIDESGMPKERFSAEFPKEGPSILRIQQVVRGDSAAYFCASSPSLTPQETQYFGPGTRLLVL.

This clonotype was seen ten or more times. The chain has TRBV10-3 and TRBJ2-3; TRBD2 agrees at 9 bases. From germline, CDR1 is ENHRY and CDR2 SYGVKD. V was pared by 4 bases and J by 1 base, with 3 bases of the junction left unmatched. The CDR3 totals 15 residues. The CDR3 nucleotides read TGTGCCATCAGTGGCGAGCGGGAGGGCACAGATACGCAGTATTTT. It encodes CAISGEREGTDTQYF.

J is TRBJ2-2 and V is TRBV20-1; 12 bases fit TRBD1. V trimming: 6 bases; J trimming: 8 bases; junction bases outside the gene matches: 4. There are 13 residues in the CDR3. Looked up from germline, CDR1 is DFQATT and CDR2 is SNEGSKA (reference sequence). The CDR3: CSAWDRGQGELFF. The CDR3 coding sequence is TGCAGTGCATGGGACAGGGGGCAGGGGGAGCTGTTTTTT.

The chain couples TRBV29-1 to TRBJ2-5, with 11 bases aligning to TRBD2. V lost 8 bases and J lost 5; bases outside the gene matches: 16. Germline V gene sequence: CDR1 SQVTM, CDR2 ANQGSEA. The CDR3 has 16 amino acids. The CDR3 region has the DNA TGCAGCTCCTCCCTTGCTAGCGGGAGGACGGGGGAGACCCAGTACTTC. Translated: CSSSLASGRTGETQYF.

The CDR3 loop is CASSPRLAEWGTEAFF. The CDR3 DNA reads TGTGCCAGCAGCCCCCGACTAGCGGAGTGGGGCACTGAAGCTTTCTTT. V usage is TRBV7-8 and J usage is TRBJ1-1; no definite D call. Between the trimmed V and J ends, which lost 5 bases and 4 bases, there was a span of 20 bases. This CDR3 spans 16 amino acids. Germline V CDR1 and CDR2: SGHVS, FQNEAQ. Variable domain in full (rest from reference TRBV7-8 and TRBJ1-1): GAGVSQSPRYKVAKRGQDVALRCDPISGHVSLFWYQQALGQGPEFLTYFQNEAQLDKSGLPSDRFFAERPEGSVSTLKIQRTQQEDSAVYLCASSPRLAEWGTEAFFGQGTRLTVV.

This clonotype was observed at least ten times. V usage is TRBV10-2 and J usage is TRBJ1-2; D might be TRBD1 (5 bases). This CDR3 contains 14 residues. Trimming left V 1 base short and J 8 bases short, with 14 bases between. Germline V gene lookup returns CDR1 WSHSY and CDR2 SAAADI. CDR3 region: CASSEYGGSSGYTF. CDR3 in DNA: TGCGCCAGCAGTGAGTATGGGGGTTCGTCCGGCTACACCTTC.

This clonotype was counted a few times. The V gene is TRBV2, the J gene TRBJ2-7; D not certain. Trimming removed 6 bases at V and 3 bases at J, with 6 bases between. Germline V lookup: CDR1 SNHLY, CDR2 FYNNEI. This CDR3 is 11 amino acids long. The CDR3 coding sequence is TGTGCCAGCAGGGGCCTCTACGAGCAGTACTTC. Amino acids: CASRGLYEQYF.

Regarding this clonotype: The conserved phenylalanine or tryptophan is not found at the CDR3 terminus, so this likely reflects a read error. This CDR3 reads CASNVTGTGGTGANVLTY. In DNA form, the CDR3 reads TGTGCCAGCAACGTAACCGGGACAGGGGGCACTGGGGCCAACGTCCTGACTTAC. The chain has TRBV9 and TRBJ2-6; TRBD1 agrees at 12 bases. From germline, CDR1 is SGDLS and CDR2 YYNGEE. The CDR3 extends over 18 amino acids.

In nucleotides, the CDR3 is TGTGCCAGCAGTTACTCGGAGGGGGGGGGCTACGAGCAGTACTTC. It yields the protein CASSYSEGGGYEQYF. The chain couples TRBV6-6 to TRBJ2-7; a possible D gene is TRBD2 (7 bases). The CDR3 contains 15 residues. Per the germline V gene, CDR1 is MNHNY and CDR2 is SVGAGI (reference sequence). Trimming cost V 0 bases and J 3 bases, with 12 bases left between them.

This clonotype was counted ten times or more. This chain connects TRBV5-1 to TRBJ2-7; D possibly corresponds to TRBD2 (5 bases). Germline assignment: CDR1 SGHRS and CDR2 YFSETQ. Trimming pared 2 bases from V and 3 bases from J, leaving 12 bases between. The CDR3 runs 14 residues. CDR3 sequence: CASSFSLANYEQYF. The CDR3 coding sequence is TGCGCCAGCAGCTTTTCTCTAGCAAACTACGAGCAGTACTTC.

Here the CDR3 reads CASSPDGDNSPLHF. The CDR3 DNA follows: TGTGCCAGCAGCCCGGACGGGGATAATTCACCCCTCCACTTT. The V gene is TRBV12-3 or TRBV12-4, the J gene TRBJ1-6; D is uncertain. V lost 6 bases, J lost 5 bases, and 11 bases lay in between. The CDR3 is 14 amino acids.

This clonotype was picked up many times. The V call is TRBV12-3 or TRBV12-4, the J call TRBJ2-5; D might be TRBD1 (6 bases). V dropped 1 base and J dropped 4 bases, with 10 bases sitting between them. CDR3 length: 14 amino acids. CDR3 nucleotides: TGTGCCAGCAGTTTAGGACAGGCCGGAGAGACCCAGTACTTC. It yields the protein CASSLGQAGETQYF.

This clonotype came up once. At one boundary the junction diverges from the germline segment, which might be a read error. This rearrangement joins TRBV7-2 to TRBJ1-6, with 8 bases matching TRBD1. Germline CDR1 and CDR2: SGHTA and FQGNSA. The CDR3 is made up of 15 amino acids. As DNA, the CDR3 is TGTGCCAGCACCTTAGAGTCAGGGGGCTGGTCACCCCTCCACTTT. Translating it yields CASTLESGGWSPLHF.

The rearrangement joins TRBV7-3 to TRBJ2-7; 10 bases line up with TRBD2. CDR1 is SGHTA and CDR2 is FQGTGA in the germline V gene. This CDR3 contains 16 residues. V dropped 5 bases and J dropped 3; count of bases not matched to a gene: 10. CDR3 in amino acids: CASSPDTGTSVYEQYF. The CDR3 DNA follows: TGTGCCAGCAGCCCTGACACCGGGACTAGCGTCTACGAGCAGTACTTC.

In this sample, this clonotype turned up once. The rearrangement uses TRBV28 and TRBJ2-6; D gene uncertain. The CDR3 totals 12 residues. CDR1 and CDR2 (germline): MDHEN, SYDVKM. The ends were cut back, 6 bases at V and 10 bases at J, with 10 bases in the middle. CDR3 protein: CASRLSANVLTF. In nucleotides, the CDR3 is TGTGCCAGCAGGCTCTCGGCGAACGTCCTGACTTTC.